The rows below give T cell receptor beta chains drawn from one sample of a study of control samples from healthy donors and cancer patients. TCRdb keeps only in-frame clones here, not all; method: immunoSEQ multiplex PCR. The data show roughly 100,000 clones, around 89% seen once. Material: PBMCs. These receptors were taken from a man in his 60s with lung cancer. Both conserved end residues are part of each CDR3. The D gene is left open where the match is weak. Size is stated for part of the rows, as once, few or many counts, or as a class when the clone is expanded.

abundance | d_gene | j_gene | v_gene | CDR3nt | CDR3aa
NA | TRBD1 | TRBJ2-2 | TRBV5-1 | TGCGCCAGCAGCTTAACCGGGACAGGGACCGGGGAGCTGTTTTTT | CASSLTGTGTGELFF
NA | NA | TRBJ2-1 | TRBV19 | TGTGCCAGTAGCCTAAGCGGATTCGGTACTAACACTTACAATGAGCAGTTCTTC | CASSLSGFGTNTYNEQFF
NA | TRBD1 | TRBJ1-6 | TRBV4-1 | TGCGCCAGCAGCCAATCGGGAGACAGGGTAGGGTCACCCCTCCACTTT | CASSQSGDRVGSPLHF
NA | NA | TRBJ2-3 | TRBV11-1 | TGTGCCAGCAAATCGAGGGAATTGAACACAGATACGCAGTATTTT | CASKSRELNTDTQYF
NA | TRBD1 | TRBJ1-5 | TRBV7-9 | TGTGCCAGCAGCACCTCTATGGGGGGACAGGAGCGTCAGCCCCAGCATTTT | CASSTSMGGQERQPQHF
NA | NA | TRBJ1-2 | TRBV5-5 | TGTGCCAGCAGCTTGGAGGCAGTGAGGACCTTC | CASSLEAVRTF
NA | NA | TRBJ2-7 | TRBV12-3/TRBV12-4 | TGTGCCAGCAGTTTACAGGATACCTACGAGCAGTACTTC | CASSLQDTYEQYF
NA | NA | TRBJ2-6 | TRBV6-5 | TGTGCCAGCCATTCTTACTCTGGGGCCAACGTCCTGACTTTC | CASHSYSGANVLTF
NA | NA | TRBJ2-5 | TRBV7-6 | TGTGCCAGCGGCCGGGGCCACCAGGAGACCCAGTACTTC | CASGRGHQETQYF
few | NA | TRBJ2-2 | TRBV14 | TGTGCCAGCAGCCAAGAGGCATGGCGGGGCCCGAACACCGGGGAGCTGTTTTTT | CASSQEAWRGPNTGELFF
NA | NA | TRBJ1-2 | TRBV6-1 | TGTGCCAGCAGTGAACAGGAGACTGATGGCTACACCTTC | CASSEQETDGYTF
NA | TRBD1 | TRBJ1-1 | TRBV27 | TGTGCCAGCAGATCCAGGAACAGGGGGCTTGGTGAAGCTTTCTTT | CASRSRNRGLGEAFF
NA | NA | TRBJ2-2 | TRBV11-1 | TGTGCCAGCAGCTTTCAGACTGCGGGGATCGGGGAGCTGTTTTTT | CASSFQTAGIGELFF
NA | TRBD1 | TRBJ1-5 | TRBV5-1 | TGCGCCAGCAGCTTCGGGACAGGGGGTCAGCCCCAGCATTTT | CASSFGTGGQPQHF
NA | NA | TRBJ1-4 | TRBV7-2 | TGTGCCAGCAGCTTAAATACCCTTACGGGGGCTGAAAAACTGTTTTTT | CASSLNTLTGAEKLFF
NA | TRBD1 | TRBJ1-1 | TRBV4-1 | TGCGCCAGCAGCCAAGCAGGGGGCGCAGGAGCTTTCTTT | CASSQAGGAGAFF
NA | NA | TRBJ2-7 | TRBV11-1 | TGTGCCAGCAGTAGAAGAAACGAGCAGTACTTC | CASSRRNEQYF
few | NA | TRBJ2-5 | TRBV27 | TGTGCCAGCAGTTTAGGACAAGAGACCCAGTACTTC | CASSLGQETQYF
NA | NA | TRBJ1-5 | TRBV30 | TGTGCCTGGACAACTCAGGGGAATCAGCCCCAGCATTTT | CAWTTQGNQPQHF
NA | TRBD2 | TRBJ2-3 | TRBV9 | TGTGCCAGCAGCGTAGGAGCTAGCGGGGGATCTAGAGATACGCAGTATTTT | CASSVGASGGSRDTQYF
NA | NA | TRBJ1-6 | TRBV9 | TGTGCCAGCAGCGGCCGACCGGGGTCGGGGCTTTCACCCCTCCACTTT | CASSGRPGSGLSPLHF
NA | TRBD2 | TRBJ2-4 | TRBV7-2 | TGTGCCAGCAGCTTCGCGGGCGGGGGGGCCAAAAACATTCAGTACTTC | CASSFAGGGAKNIQYF
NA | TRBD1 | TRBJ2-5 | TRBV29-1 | TGCAGCGTTCAATCCGGGACAGGGGGCGCAGGGCGAGAGACCCAGTACTTC | CSVQSGTGGAGRETQYF
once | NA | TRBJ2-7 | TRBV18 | TGTGCCAGCTCACCGGGGGGAGGAAGACAGGGAAGCTTC | CASSPGGGRQGSF
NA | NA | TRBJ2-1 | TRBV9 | TGTGCCAGCAGCGCGCTCAATGAGCAGTTCTTC | CASSALNEQFF
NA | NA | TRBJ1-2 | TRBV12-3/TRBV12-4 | TGTGCCAGCAGTCCAGACTCAAACTATGGCTACACCTTC | CASSPDSNYGYTF
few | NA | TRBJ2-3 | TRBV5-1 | TGCGCCAGCAGGGAGGCAGCTAGCACAGATACGCAGTATTTT | CASREAASTDTQYF